This T cell receptor beta chain was recorded in a study of patients and donors after allogeneic stem cell transplantation. This clonotype was counted between two and nine times. TCRdb re-called the RT-PCR reads through MiXCR, storing one row per CDR3 protein. The sample lists some 880,000 distinct CDR3 sequences; over 15% were seen once. This receptor was obtained from a human donor who was either an allogeneic HSCT recipient or a stem cell or donor lymphocyte infusion donor (not recorded which). It is not recorded whose cells these are; they may come from a transplant donor. Input material: blood, either unsorted or a sorted T cell fraction (not recorded which).

CDR3 DNA: TGTGCCAGCAGGCTGGTCGGACTAGGGATGACCGGGGAGCTGTTTTTT. It is translated as CASRLVGLGMTGELFF. The chain carries TRBV12-3 or TRBV12-4 and TRBJ2-2; the match to TRBD2 covers 7 bases. The junction had 12 bases not matched to a gene; V was cut back by 6 bases and J by 5 bases. The CDR3 extends over 16 amino acids.